These T cell receptor beta chains were read from a single sample in a study of lymphopenia after photon versus proton radiotherapy. The protocol was immunoSEQ multiplex PCR, while the TCRdb copy is restricted to in-frame clones and leaves out a portion. The repertoire holds under 15,000 clones, about 89% seen once, with approximately 3% in the top ten. The source material was peripheral blood, sampled from a patient treated with proton-based radiotherapy. The receptor source for this set is a man between 60 and 75 years old with pancreatic cancer. Both conserved end residues are part of each CDR3. The order of the fields is J gene, clone size, D gene, V gene, CDR3 DNA, CDR3 protein. D genes are given only for firm matches. Rows may omit the clone size; those that give it use once, few, many or a size class.

>TRBJ2-7|-|-|TRBV29-1
TGCAGCGTCCGAACGACCAGCCACGAGCAGTACTTC
CSVRTTSHEQYF
>TRBJ2-7|-|TRBD2|TRBV5-1
TGCGCCAGCAGCCCTAGCGGATCCCCCTACGAGCAGTACTTC
CASSPSGSPYEQYF
>TRBJ2-2|-|-|TRBV4-2
TGTGCCAGCAGCCAAGAGGGGGGGCGCACCGGGGAGCTGTTTTTT
CASSQEGGRTGELFF
>TRBJ2-7|-|-|TRBV19
TGTGCCAGTAGTACCCGACAGGAGAGGTCCTACGAGCAGTACTTC
CASSTRQERSYEQYF
>TRBJ2-6|-|-|TRBV2
TGTGCCAGCTCGAGCCAAGGGGTCCTTTTCTCTGGGGCCAACGTCCTGACTTTC
CASSSQGVLFSGANVLTF
>TRBJ2-1|-|TRBD1|TRBV6-6
TGTGCCAGCAGCCGTACAGGGGGCGGGGGCAATGAGCAGTTCTTC
CASSRTGGGGNEQFF
>TRBJ2-5|-|TRBD2|TRBV7-6
TGTGCCAGCAGCCCTAGCGGGAGGGCAGTGGAAGAGACCCAGTACTTC
CASSPSGRAVEETQYF
>TRBJ2-1|-|TRBD2|TRBV2
TGTGCCAGCAGCGGGACTAGCGGGACCAATGAGCAGTTCTTC
CASSGTSGTNEQFF
>TRBJ1-2|-|-|TRBV4-3
TGCGCCAGCAGCCAAGATGGACCAGTTGGATCAGGGAGCTATGGCTACACCTTC
CASSQDGPVGSGSYGYTF
>TRBJ2-2|-|-|TRBV28
TGTGCCAGCAGTTCGTCGACAGGATTGATCGCCGGGGAGCTGTTTTTT
CASSSSTGLIAGELFF
>TRBJ2-3|-|-|TRBV27
TGTGCCAGCAGTTTATCGCGTACAGATACGCAGTATTTT
CASSLSRTDTQYF
>TRBJ1-4|-|-|TRBV30
TGTGCCTGGAGGGAGGGCTTCGGTGAAAAACTGTTTTTT
CAWREGFGEKLFF
>TRBJ2-4|-|TRBD2|TRBV11-3
TGTGCCAGCGGCCCGGCGGGGGGACGGCAAAACATTCAGTACTTC
CASGPAGGRQNIQYF
>TRBJ2-3|once|TRBD2|TRBV4-1
TGCGCCAGCAGCCAAGATCGGACGGGAGGGGTCACAGATACGCAGTATTTT
CASSQDRTGGVTDTQYF
>TRBJ2-3|-|-|TRBV7-9
TGTGCCAGCAGCTCATCTTGGGGCCTCACAGATACGCAGTATTTT
CASSSSWGLTDTQYF